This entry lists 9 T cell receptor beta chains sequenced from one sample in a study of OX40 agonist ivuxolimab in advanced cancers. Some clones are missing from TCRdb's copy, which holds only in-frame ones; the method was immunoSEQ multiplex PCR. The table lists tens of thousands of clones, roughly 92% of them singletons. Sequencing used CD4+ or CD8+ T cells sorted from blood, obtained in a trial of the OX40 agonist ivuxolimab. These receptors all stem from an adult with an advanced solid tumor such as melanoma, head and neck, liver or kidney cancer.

CDR3 residues: CASSGPGQIQETQYF. CDR3 in DNA: TGTGCCAGCAGTGGTCCGGGACAGATTCAAGAGACCCAGTACTTC. The J gene is TRBJ2-5, the V gene TRBV6-4; TRBD1 matches 7 bases. V dropped 4 bases and J dropped 2; count of bases not matched to a gene: 7. Germline values: CDR1 MRHNA, CDR2 SNTAGT. The CDR3 has 15 amino acids.

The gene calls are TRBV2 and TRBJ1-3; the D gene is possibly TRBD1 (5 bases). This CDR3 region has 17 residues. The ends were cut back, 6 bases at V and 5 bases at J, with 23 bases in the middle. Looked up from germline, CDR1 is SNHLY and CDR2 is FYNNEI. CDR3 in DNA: TGTGCCAGCAGGCAACTATCCAGGGCACCAGCCAGAAACACCATATATTTT. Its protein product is CASRQLSRAPARNTIYF. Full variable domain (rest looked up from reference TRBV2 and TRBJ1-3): EPEVTQTPSHQVTQMGQEVILRCVPISNHLYFYWYRQILGQKVEFLVSFYNNEISEKSEIFDDQFSVERPDGSNFTLKIRSTKLEDSAMYFCASRQLSRAPARNTIYFGEGSWLTVV.

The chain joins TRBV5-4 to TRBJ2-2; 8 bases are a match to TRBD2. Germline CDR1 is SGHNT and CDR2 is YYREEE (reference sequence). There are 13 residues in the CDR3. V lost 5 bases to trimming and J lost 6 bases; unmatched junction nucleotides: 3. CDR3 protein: CASRGLEPGELFF. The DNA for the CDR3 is TGTGCCAGCAGGGGACTAGAACCCGGGGAGCTGTTTTTT.

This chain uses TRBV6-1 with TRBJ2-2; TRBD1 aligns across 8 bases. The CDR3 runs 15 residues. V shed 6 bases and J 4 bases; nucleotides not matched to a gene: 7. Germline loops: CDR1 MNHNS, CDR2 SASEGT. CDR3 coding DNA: TGTGCCAGCAGACTAGACAGGGGTAGCACCGGGGAGCTGTTTTTT. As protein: CASRLDRGSTGELFF.

Here the CDR3 reads CASSSRQQEAFF. DNA of the CDR3: TGTGCCAGCAGTTCCCGACAGCAGGAAGCTTTCTTT. V gene TRBV27 combines with J gene TRBJ1-1, with D tentatively TRBD1 (5 bases). V dropped 4 bases and J dropped 8 bases, with 11 bases sitting between them. The germline gives CDR1 MNHEY, CDR2 SMNVEV (reference sequence). The CDR3 covers 12 residues.

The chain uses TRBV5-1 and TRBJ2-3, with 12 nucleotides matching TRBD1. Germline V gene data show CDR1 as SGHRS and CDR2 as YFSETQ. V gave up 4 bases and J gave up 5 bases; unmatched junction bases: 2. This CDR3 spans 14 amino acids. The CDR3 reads CASSGTGGVDTQYF. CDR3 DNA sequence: TGCGCCAGCAGCGGGACAGGGGGCGTAGATACGCAGTATTTT.

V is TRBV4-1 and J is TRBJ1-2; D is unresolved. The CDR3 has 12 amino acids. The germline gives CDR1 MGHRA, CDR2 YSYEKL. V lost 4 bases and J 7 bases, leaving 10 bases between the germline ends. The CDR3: CASSPRPGGYTF. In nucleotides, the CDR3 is TGCGCCAGCAGCCCGCGCCCCGGTGGCTACACCTTC.

CDR3 DNA: TGTGCCAGCTCACCACCGTCCAGGGGATACCTCTCTGGGGCCAACGTCCTGACTTTC. It yields the protein CASSPPSRGYLSGANVLTF. The chain couples TRBV18 to TRBJ2-6; maybe TRBD1 (6 bases). Germline values: CDR1 KGHSH, CDR2 LQKENI. The CDR3 totals 19 residues. With 0 bases removed from V and 0 bases from J, the gap between germline ends came to 15 bases.

Written as DNA, the CDR3 is TGTGCCGACGCCGGGTTAAACACAGATACGCAGTATTTT. Its protein is CADAGLNTDTQYF. The chain joins TRBV2 to TRBJ2-3, with unresolved D. V dropped 11 bases and J dropped 2 bases, with 14 bases sitting between them. The germline CDR1 and CDR2 sequences are SNHLY and FYNNEI. The CDR3 extends over 13 amino acids.